Below are 16 T cell receptor beta chains sequenced from a single sample in a study of shared clonotypes between healthy human individuals (TCRdb year 2020). The library was generated by the immunoSEQ multiplex PCR assay. This is the immuneACCESS table as TCRdb keeps it, with only in-frame sequences that have V and J called. A part of the clones is gone; compared with another copy, unresolved V genes explain less than half, and the rest is unexplained. This sample comprises about 92,000 clones, approximately 63% of them detected only once. Around half of the sample lies in the top ten. Sequencing was carried out using memory CD8+ T cells sorted from blood. The cell subset or site label of this sample denotes: CD45RO+ cells pooled with CCR7-negative TemRA cells. The receptor source for this set is a man aged 25-45 years in good health.

This clone was counted a few times. The CDR3 reads CASSTDRGLADEQFF. The CDR3 DNA is TGTGCCAGCAGTACCGACAGGGGTCTAGCGGATGAGCAGTTCTTC. The chain combines TRBV28 with TRBJ2-1, with a possible D match to TRBD1 (8 bases). The V end lost 5 bases, the J end lost 8 bases, and 19 bases lay between the germline ends. The CDR3 runs 15 residues. CDR1 and CDR2 from the germline V gene are MDHEN and SYDVKM.

The chain has TRBV4-2 and TRBJ2-2; TRBD1 is a possible D gene (6 bases). CDR1 is LGHNA, CDR2 YNFKEQ, per germline. CDR3 size: 16 residues. V lost 0 bases and J 5 bases, leaving 13 bases between the germline ends. CDR3 DNA sequence: TGTGCCAGCAGCCAAGATTCCACAGGGAGAACCGGGGAGCTGTTTTTT. Residues: CASSQDSTGRTGELFF.

The chain couples TRBV7-1 to TRBJ2-1; 8 nucleotides match TRBD1. TRBV7-1 is an ORF; its function is uncertain. This CDR3 comprises 16 residues. V gave up 5 bases and J gave up 0 bases; unmatched junction bases: 6. This CDR3 is CASSGYRGSSYNEQFF. The CDR3, as DNA: TGTGCCAGCAGCGGCTACAGGGGGAGCTCCTACAATGAGCAGTTCTTC.

V usage is TRBV4-1 and J usage is TRBJ2-7; TRBD2 is a possible D gene (6 bases). Germline V gene data show CDR1 as MGHRA and CDR2 as YSYEKL. The CDR3 is 13 amino acids. V lost 2 bases to trimming and J lost 7 bases, with 12 bases between them. The DNA of the CDR3 is TGCGCCAGCAGCCAATCGTGGGGGGTAGAGCAGTACTTC. It codes for CASSQSWGVEQYF.

The CDR3 sequence is CASSMENRGNEQFF. In nucleotides, the CDR3 is TGCGCCAGCAGCATGGAAAACAGGGGTAATGAGCAGTTCTTC. V is TRBV5-1 and J is TRBJ2-1; TRBD1 agrees at 7 bases. Germline V lookup: CDR1 SGHRS, CDR2 YFSETQ. The CDR3 runs 14 residues. The V segment lost 4 bases and the J segment 7 bases; nucleotides outside the gene matches: 8.

This clone occurred a few times. The chain has TRBV15 and TRBJ2-1; tentative D call: TRBD2 (7 bases). CDR3 length: 16 amino acids. V lost 8 bases to trimming and J lost 1 base, with 18 bases between them. CDR1 and CDR2 (germline): LNHNV, YYDKDF (reference sequence). The DNA for the CDR3 is TGTGCCACCTCAGAGGGGGGCGGGGGTTCCTACAATGAGCAGTTCTTC. Translated, it gives CATSEGGGGSYNEQFF.

The rearrangement uses TRBV5-4 and TRBJ2-3, with D possibly being TRBD1 or TRBD2 (5 bases each). The CDR3 extends over 16 amino acids. V was trimmed by 4 bases and J by 1 base, leaving 16 bases between them. From germline, CDR1 is SGHNT and CDR2 YYREEE (reference sequence). The CDR3 bases are TGTGCCAGCAGCCAAATCAGGGTCGGGGGCACAGATACGCAGTATTTT. Amino acid sequence: CASSQIRVGGTDTQYF.

The chain employs TRBV6-5 and TRBJ1-4; the match to TRBD1 covers 9 bases. Germline trimming cut 2 bases from V and 7 bases from J; bases unmatched to any gene: 5. The CDR3 totals 15 residues. From germline, CDR1 is MNHEY and CDR2 SVGAGI. The CDR3 sequence is CASSYGTGLSEKLFF. As DNA, the CDR3 is TGTGCCAGCAGTTACGGGACAGGGTTGAGTGAAAAACTGTTTTTT.

There are many counts of this clone. V usage is TRBV4-1 and J usage is TRBJ2-5; D is undetermined. The V gene's germline CDR1 is MGHRA and CDR2 YSYEKL. Trimming shortened V by 0 bases and J by 5 bases, and 7 bases separated the two germline ends. This CDR3 comprises 13 residues. CDR3 residues: CASSQEGSETQYF. CDR3 nucleotide sequence: TGCGCCAGCAGCCAAGAGGGATCGGAGACCCAGTACTTC.

This chain connects TRBV5-6 to TRBJ2-5; 14 positions match TRBD2. The CDR3 covers 19 residues. CDR1 is SGHDT and CDR2 is YYEEEE in the germline V gene. Trimming at V came to 3 bases and at J to 4 bases, leaving 14 bases not matched to a gene. The CDR3 nucleotides are TGTGCCAGCAGCTCACCATTGGGACTAGCGGGAGTTGCCGGAGAGACCCAGTACTTC. Amino acids: CASSSPLGLAGVAGETQYF.

The chain has TRBV27 and TRBJ2-4; TRBD1 or TRBD2 may be the D gene (5 bases each). Germline CDR1 MNHEY, CDR2 SMNVEV (reference sequence). The CDR3 covers 14 residues. V lost 2 bases and J lost 4, with 9 bases in between. The CDR3 bases are TGTGCCAGCAGTTTAGGGGGACGAAAAAACATTCAGTACTTC. This sequence encodes CASSLGGRKNIQYF.

The rearrangement uses TRBV4-1 and TRBJ1-4, with 7 bases lining up with TRBD1. CDR1 is MGHRA, CDR2 YSYEKL, per germline. With 1 base clipped from V and 3 bases from J, the junction kept 5 bases outside the gene matches. The CDR3 extends over 16 amino acids. CDR3 loop: CASSQAKTGPNEKLFF. The CDR3 DNA reads TGCGCCAGCAGCCAAGCCAAGACAGGGCCTAATGAAAAACTGTTTTTT.

The rearrangement uses TRBV19 and TRBJ1-1, with a tentative D call TRBD1 (5 bases). Trimming took 5 bases from V and 4 from J, leaving 14 bases between them. Looked up from germline, CDR1 is LNHDA and CDR2 is SQIVND (reference sequence). This CDR3 is 14 amino acids long. CDR3 protein: CASSARAQGTEAFF. CDR3 nucleotide sequence: TGTGCCAGTAGTGCCCGGGCCCAGGGCACTGAAGCTTTCTTT.

This clone showed up just a few times. The chain carries TRBV2 and TRBJ1-4, with D possibly TRBD1 on 5 matching bases. The germline gives CDR1 SNHLY, CDR2 FYNNEI. V was clipped by 4 bases and J by 3 bases, with 9 bases between them. The length of the CDR3 is 14 residues. This chain's CDR3 is CASSGTIPNEKLFF. CDR3 bases: TGTGCCAGCAGTGGGACAATCCCTAATGAAAAACTGTTTTTT.

This clone showed up just once. The chain combines TRBV27 with TRBJ2-3, with D unclear. The germline V and J ends were trimmed by 6 bases and 2 bases, with 15 bases remaining between them. The germline gives CDR1 MNHEY, CDR2 SMNVEV (reference sequence). This CDR3 spans 15 amino acids. The CDR3 protein is CASRGLQRTTDTQYF. CDR3 DNA sequence: TGTGCCAGCAGGGGATTACAGCGAACCACAGATACGCAGTATTTT.

The genes are TRBV18 and TRBJ2-7; TRBD2 aligns across 7 bases. V lost 3 bases, J lost 5 bases, and 13 bases stayed unmatched. CDR3 length: 16 amino acids. CDR1 KGHSH and CDR2 LQKENI come from the germline V gene. CDR3 sequence: CASSPPPRGSHNEQYF. In DNA, the CDR3 is TGTGCCAGCTCACCCCCCCCTCGCGGGAGTCATAACGAGCAGTACTTC.